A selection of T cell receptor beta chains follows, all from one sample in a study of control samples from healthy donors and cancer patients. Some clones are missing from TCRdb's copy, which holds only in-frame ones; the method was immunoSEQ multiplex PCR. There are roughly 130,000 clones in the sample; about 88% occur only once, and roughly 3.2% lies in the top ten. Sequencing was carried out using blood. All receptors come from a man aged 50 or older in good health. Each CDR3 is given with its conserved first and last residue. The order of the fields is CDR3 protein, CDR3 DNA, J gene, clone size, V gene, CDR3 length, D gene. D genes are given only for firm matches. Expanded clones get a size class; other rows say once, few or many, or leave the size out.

CASSLSGGAPQETQYF,TGCGCCAGCAGCTTGTCAGGGGGGGCCCCCCAAGAGACCCAGTACTTC,TRBJ2-5,.,TRBV5-1,16,.
CASSIAVVTVGTYEQYF,TGTGCCAGTAGTATTGCTGTTGTCACTGTGGGAACCTACGAGCAGTACTTC,TRBJ2-7,.,TRBV19,17,.
CASSSAGQQRYEQYF,TGTGCCAGCAGCTCCGCGGGACAGCAGAGATACGAGCAGTACTTC,TRBJ2-7,.,TRBV5-4,15,.
CASSPSDGTYNEQFF,TGCGCCAGCAGCCCATCCGACGGGACCTACAATGAGCAGTTCTTC,TRBJ2-1,.,TRBV5-1,15,.
CASSVAVRAGGTDTQYF,TGTGCCAGCAGCGTAGCAGTTAGAGCGGGGGGCACAGATACGCAGTATTTT,TRBJ2-3,.,TRBV9,17,TRBD2
CAISSGTANEKLFF,TGTGCCATCAGTTCCGGGACAGCCAATGAAAAACTGTTTTTT,TRBJ1-4,.,TRBV10-3,14,TRBD1
CASSRTGFNEQYF,TGCGCCAGCAGCCGAACAGGGTTTAACGAGCAGTACTTC,TRBJ2-7,.,TRBV4-1,13,.
CAISESSSNQPQHF,TGTGCCATCAGTGAGTCTAGTAGCAATCAGCCCCAGCATTTT,TRBJ1-5,.,TRBV10-3,14,.
CASSEGGLSQETQYF,TGCGCCAGCAGTGAGGGGGGACTGAGCCAAGAGACCCAGTACTTC,TRBJ2-5,.,TRBV10-2,15,.
CASSAGSEKLFF,TGTGCCAGCAGCGCAGGTTCTGAAAAACTGTTTTTT,TRBJ1-4,.,TRBV13,12,.
CASSASRGTGDYGYTF,TGTGCCAGCAGCGCCTCTCGAGGGACGGGAGACTATGGCTACACCTTC,TRBJ1-2,.,TRBV9,16,.
CASSPLDSTEQYF,TGTGCCAGCTCACCTTTGGACTCTACCGAGCAGTACTTC,TRBJ2-7,.,TRBV18,13,.
CASSLGGNSPLHF,TGCGCCAGCAGCTTGGGGGGGAATTCACCCCTCCACTTT,TRBJ1-6,.,TRBV5-1,13,.
CASSSGGNGQDTQYF,TGTGCCAGCAGCTCCGGGGGAAACGGACAAGATACGCAGTATTTT,TRBJ2-3,once,TRBV7-7,15,.
CASSSFNSGANVLTF,TGTGCCAGCAGCTCCTTTAACTCTGGGGCCAACGTCCTGACTTTC,TRBJ2-6,.,TRBV7-3,15,.
CASMQGFGANVLTF,TGTGCCAGTATGCAGGGATTTGGGGCCAACGTCCTGACTTTC,TRBJ2-6,.,TRBV19,14,.
CASSESTVNQPQHF,TGCGCCAGCAGTGAGTCCACAGTCAATCAGCCCCAGCATTTT,TRBJ1-5,.,TRBV10-2,14,.
CAWSVGLKSLNEQYF,TGTGCCTGGAGTGTAGGCCTAAAGAGCCTAAACGAGCAGTACTTC,TRBJ2-7,.,TRBV30,15,.
CASTRDRLNTEAFF,TGTGCCAGCACACGAGACAGGTTAAACACTGAAGCTTTCTTT,TRBJ1-1,.,TRBV27,14,.
CAIRRTGNSGEQYF,TGTGCCATCAGAAGGACAGGGAATTCCGGCGAGCAGTACTTC,TRBJ2-7,few,TRBV10-3,14,TRBD1
CASSEQTGGGELFF,TGCGCCAGCAGTGAGCAGACAGGGGGCGGGGAGCTGTTTTTT,TRBJ2-2,.,TRBV10-1,14,TRBD1
CASRDSYEQYF,TGTGCCAGCAGGGATTCCTACGAGCAGTACTTC,TRBJ2-7,once,TRBV6-6,11,.
CASSLGGTSGTEAFF,TGTGCCAGCAGCTTAGGTGGGACTTCGGGGACTGAAGCTTTCTTT,TRBJ1-1,.,TRBV7-9,15,.
CASSTLTGGRETQYF,TGTGCCAGTAGTACCCTGACTGGAGGTCGAGAGACCCAGTACTTC,TRBJ2-5,.,TRBV19,15,.
CASSLVRDQPQHF,TGTGCCAGCAGCTTAGTCAGAGATCAGCCCCAGCATTTT,TRBJ1-5,.,TRBV7-9,13,.
CARSDGAPYEQYF,TGTGCCCGCTCGGACGGGGCTCCCTACGAGCAGTACTTC,TRBJ2-7,.,TRBV30,13,.
CASIPKGSNEQFF,TGTGCCAGCATCCCCAAAGGCTCAAATGAGCAGTTCTTC,TRBJ2-1,once,TRBV6-5,13,.
CASSHSGGYGYTF,TGTGCCAGCAGTCACTCAGGGGGCTATGGCTACACCTTC,TRBJ1-2,.,TRBV6-6,13,TRBD1
CASSSGGSFPPNSPLHF,TGTGCCAGCAGCTCTGGGGGCAGCTTTCCCCCTAATTCACCCCTCCACTTT,TRBJ1-6,.,TRBV9,17,.
CASSSMGSPLHF,TGTGCCAGCAGCTCGATGGGATCACCCCTCCACTTT,TRBJ1-6,.,TRBV5-6,12,.
CASSAGGLGLDTQYF,TGTGCCAGCAGTGCGGGGGGACTAGGACTAGATACGCAGTATTTT,TRBJ2-3,.,TRBV28,15,TRBD2
CASSPGTYTDTQYF,TGTGCCAGCTCACCCGGGACATACACAGATACGCAGTATTTT,TRBJ2-3,.,TRBV18,14,.
CASSRDAYEQYF,TGCGCCAGCAGCCGGGATGCCTACGAGCAGTACTTC,TRBJ2-7,.,TRBV5-1,12,.
CASSLGRANTGELFF,TGTGCCAGCAGCTTGGGACGTGCGAACACCGGGGAGCTGTTTTTT,TRBJ2-2,once,TRBV5-4,15,.
CASSSRDGEYEAFF,TGTGCCAGCAGCAGCAGAGACGGTGAATATGAAGCTTTCTTT,TRBJ1-1,.,TRBV9,14,.
CASSGDNEQFF,TGTGCCAGCAGTGGGGACAATGAGCAGTTCTTC,TRBJ2-1,.,TRBV2,11,.
CASSPPGQGTKEQYF,TGTGCCAGCTCACCACCGGGACAGGGAACGAAAGAGCAGTACTTC,TRBJ2-7,.,TRBV18,15,TRBD1
CASILQGAYEQYF,TGTGCCAGCATTCTTCAGGGGGCTTACGAGCAGTACTTC,TRBJ2-7,.,TRBV2,13,TRBD1
CASREGQANYGYTF,TGTGCCAGCAGGGAGGGACAGGCTAACTATGGCTACACCTTC,TRBJ1-2,.,TRBV2,14,TRBD1
CASSKGVAGELFF,TGTGCCAGCAGTAAAGGGGTGGCCGGGGAGCTGTTTTTT,TRBJ2-2,.,TRBV25-1,13,.
CASSDSGLEQYF,TGCGCCAGCAGTGACTCAGGGCTCGAGCAGTACTTC,TRBJ2-7,.,TRBV10-1,12,.